The 3 T cell receptor beta chains listed next were all sequenced from one sample in a study of blood T cell repertoires in COVID-19. Method: immunoSEQ multiplex PCR; TCRdb's copy keeps in-frame clones and lacks some. The sample has fewer than 250,000 clones; just over 90% are singletons. Sequencing was done on a sample of peripheral blood. Receptor source: a man between 25 and 39 years old with acute or convalescent COVID-19.

The chain carries TRBV2 and TRBJ1-6, with D perhaps TRBD1 (5 bases). Between the trimmed V and J ends, which lost 7 bases and 9 bases, there was a span of 16 bases. Germline V gene sequence: CDR1 SNHLY, CDR2 FYNNEI. The CDR3 has 14 residues. The CDR3 DNA reads as TGTGCCAGCACCCGCCAGCGGGGGGGTTCACCCCTCCACTTT. It is translated as CASTRQRGGSPLHF.

The chain is built from TRBV19 and TRBJ1-2; D is ambiguous. The V end was cut by 3 bases, the J end by 13 bases, with 21 bases between. This CDR3 has 14 residues. Germline loops: CDR1 LNHDA, CDR2 SQIVND (reference sequence). CDR3 amino acids: CASSMAPSGVGGTF. CDR3 in DNA: TGTGCCAGTAGTATGGCCCCAAGCGGGGTTGGAGGCACCTTC.

With regard to this clone: A clone one base away is much larger, so this may be a read error. This sample also contains other DNA sequences that code for the same CDR3. V is TRBV19 and J is TRBJ1-1; D gene uncertain. V lost 3 bases, J lost 2 bases, and 7 bases lay in between. The CDR3 consists of 13 residues. The germline V gene encodes CDR1 LNHDA and CDR2 SQIVND (reference sequence). CDR3 sequence reads: CASSMGRNTEAFF. The CDR3 DNA reads as TGTGCCAGTAGTATGGGCAGAAACACTGAAGCTTTCTTT.